Listed here are 28 T cell receptor beta chains from one sample, sequenced in a study of post-analysis software for immune sequencing data. Whole-study findings and limits: TRBV5-6, TRBV5-1 and TRBV20-1 belonged to a set of about five TRBV segments that were more frequent in patients than controls.

These receptors have no known antigen. Prepared TCR beta cDNA libraries contained unique molecular identifiers. Each CDR3 protein is one row after TCRdb ran MiXCR on the PCR reads. The sample consists of some 500,000 distinct CDR3 sequences, approximately 45% of them appearing once. The sample taken for sequencing was blood. The receptors stem from a girl aged 5 to 17 with multiple sclerosis.

This clonotype has a single count. The V gene is TRBV7-9, the J gene TRBJ1-5, with D perhaps matching TRBD1 (6 bases). V lost 5 bases and J 8 bases, leaving 19 bases between the germline ends. The CDR3 runs to 15 residues. From germline, CDR1 is SEHNR and CDR2 FQNEAQ (reference sequence). CDR3 in DNA: TGTGCCAGCAGCCCTGGACTGGGGGCGCGGGAGCCCCAGCATTTT. This codes for CASSPGLGAREPQHF.

The chain recombines TRBV25-1 with TRBJ2-1; the match to TRBD2 covers 9 bases. The J segment lost 9 bases and the V segment lost 2 bases, leaving 8 bases of the junction unmatched. CDR1 MGHDK and CDR2 SYGVNS come from the germline V gene. The length of the CDR3 is 15 residues. CDR3 sequence reads: CASSELGLAGREQFF. DNA for the CDR3: TGTGCCAGCAGTGAACTGGGGCTAGCGGGACGTGAGCAGTTCTTC.

This chain links TRBV7-9 with TRBJ1-4; 7 bases map to TRBD1. This CDR3 spans 15 amino acids. CDR1 is SEHNR, CDR2 FQNEAQ, per germline (reference sequence). V lost 1 base, J lost 5 bases, and 4 bases stayed unmatched. DNA of the CDR3: TGTGCCAGCAGCTTAGGGGACAGACAAAATGAAAAACTGTTTTTT. Protein: CASSLGDRQNEKLFF.

This clonotype was found a few times. The genes are TRBV5-4 and TRBJ2-2; D remains ambiguous. V was clipped by 1 base and J by 2 bases, with 9 bases between them. From germline, CDR1 is SGHNT and CDR2 YYREEE (reference sequence). This CDR3 comprises 15 residues. The CDR3 is CASSLTGLNTGELFF. CDR3 in DNA: TGTGCCAGCAGCTTGACTGGTCTCAACACCGGGGAGCTGTTTTTT.

Note on this clonotype: At one of its ends the junction is not consistent with the germline gene, which may arise from a read error. The chain links TRBV9 to TRBJ2-1; 9 nucleotides match TRBD2. In germline, CDR1 is SGDLS, CDR2 YYNGEE. CDR3 length: 17 amino acids. Written as DNA, the CDR3 is TGTGCCAGTAGCGACCCTTCGCGGGAGGGCTCCTACAATGAGCAGTTCTTC. Protein sequence: CASSDPSREGSYNEQFF.

A few counts support this clonotype. The gene calls are TRBV20-1 and TRBJ2-3, with 10 bases lining up with TRBD2. CDR3 length: 17 amino acids. Trimming took 0 bases from V and 0 from J; bases not matched to a gene: 6. Germline V lookup: CDR1 DFQATT, CDR2 SNEGSKA (reference sequence). CDR3: CSARDTASGSSTDTQYF. CDR3 DNA: TGCAGTGCTAGAGATACGGCTAGCGGGAGTAGCACAGATACGCAGTATTTT.

The chain couples TRBV10-3 to TRBJ2-4; TRBD2 might be the D (5 bases). The CDR3 has 18 residues. The germline CDR1 and CDR2 sequences are ENHRY and SYGVKD. Trimming left V 5 bases short and J 2 bases short, with 22 bases between. The CDR3 here is CAISPHATGIGPKNIQYF. For the CDR3, the DNA is TGTGCCATCAGTCCACACGCTACGGGGATAGGACCCAAAAACATTCAGTACTTC.

The rearrangement joins TRBV29-1 to TRBJ2-1, with 7 nucleotides matching TRBD2. This CDR3 contains 16 residues. Germline values: CDR1 SQVTM, CDR2 ANQGSEA. V shed 1 base and J 3 bases; nucleotides not matched to a gene: 9. As DNA, the CDR3 is TGCAGCGTTGAAGTAAGAATGGGGGGGTTCTACAATGAGCAGTTCTTC. It specifies CSVEVRMGGFYNEQFF.

On this clonotype itself: At one end the junction does not follow the germline gene, possibly because of a read error. The V call is TRBV12-5, the J call TRBJ1-2; 8 bases are shared with TRBD1. The CDR3 extends over 14 amino acids. Germline V lookup: CDR1 LGHNT, CDR2 FRNRAP. CDR3 DNA sequence: TGTGCCAGTGGCGACGCGACAGGGGACTATGGCTACACCTTC. Protein sequence: CASGDATGDYGYTF.

This clonotype was counted between two and nine times. This rearrangement joins TRBV11-2 to TRBJ2-7; D perhaps matches TRBD2 (5 bases). The CDR3 totals 16 residues. The germline V gene encodes CDR1 SGHAT and CDR2 FQNNGV. Trimming removed 1 base at V and 4 bases at J, with 17 bases between. The CDR3 region has the DNA TGTGCCAGCAGCTTAGTGTTAGGAGGCAGCACTTACGAGCAGTACTTC. This translates into CASSLVLGGSTYEQYF.

This clonotype was found a few times. The chain links TRBV6-5 to TRBJ1-1; D gene unclear. The CDR3 has 13 residues. CDR1 and CDR2 from the germline V gene are MNHEY and SVGAGI. With 6 bases removed from V and 5 bases from J, the gap between germline ends came to 13 bases. CDR3 residues: CASRRGRFTEAFF. DNA of the CDR3: TGTGCCAGCAGACGAGGACGTTTTACTGAAGCTTTCTTT.

This chain links TRBV29-1 with TRBJ2-3; 9 bases align to TRBD2. The CDR3 runs to 16 residues. V was clipped by 3 bases and J by 2 bases; unmatched bases: 9. Germline lookup yields CDR1 SQVTM and CDR2 ANQGSEA. CDR3 region: CSVEARLAEYTDTQYF. In DNA, the CDR3 is TGCAGCGTTGAGGCCCGACTAGCGGAATACACAGATACGCAGTATTTT.

This chain uses TRBV5-1 with TRBJ2-3; 12 nucleotides agree with TRBD2. This CDR3 comprises 16 residues. The germline CDR1 and CDR2 sequences are SGHRS and YFSETQ. V shed 0 bases and J 6 bases; nucleotides not matched to a gene: 5. The DNA for the CDR3 is TGCGCCAGCAGCTTGGCCCGAGGACTAGCGGGGGATACGCAGTATTTT. Its translation: CASSLARGLAGDTQYF.

This clonotype appeared a few times. J is TRBJ2-5 and V is TRBV5-1; D unclear. Germline CDR1 reads SGHRS; CDR2 reads YFSETQ. CDR3 length: 14 amino acids. Deletions cut 0 bases from V and 4 bases from J, with 10 bases between. CDR3 protein: CASSLGSGLETQYF. The CDR3 DNA is TGCGCCAGCAGCTTGGGGTCCGGCCTAGAGACCCAGTACTTC.

The gene calls are TRBV6-2 or TRBV6-3 and TRBJ1-6, with D perhaps matching TRBD1 (5 bases). Trimming cost V 2 bases and J 10 bases, with 18 bases left between them. Per the germline V gene, CDR1 is MNHEY and CDR2 is SVGEGT. CDR3 size: 16 residues. CDR3 nucleotide sequence: TGTGCCAGCAGTTACGGCAGGGCATCGTCGGGCTCACCCCTCCACTTT. This gives the protein CASSYGRASSGSPLHF.

In its sample, this clonotype was seen a few times. This chain joins TRBV7-9 and TRBJ1-1; 7 positions agree with TRBD1. The CDR3 length is 16 residues. The ends lost 1 base at V and 0 bases at J; junction bases unmatched: 5. CDR1 and CDR2 (germline): SEHNR, FQNEAQ (reference sequence). The CDR3 protein is CASSLETGTLNTEAFF. CDR3 in DNA: TGTGCCAGCAGCTTAGAGACAGGGACCCTGAACACTGAAGCTTTCTTT.

This sequence joins TRBV12-3 or TRBV12-4 and TRBJ1-1; D unresolved. Trimming removed 3 bases from V and 1 base from J, with 12 bases in between. The CDR3 has 15 residues. DNA of the CDR3: TGTGCCAGCAGTTTTGGGCAACAAGCGAACACTGAAGCTTTCTTT. Translating it yields CASSFGQQANTEAFF.

This chain connects TRBV9 to TRBJ1-1; no clear D. V lost 4 bases, J lost 1 base, and 20 bases lay in between. This CDR3 spans 17 amino acids. Germline loops: CDR1 SGDLS, CDR2 YYNGEE. The CDR3 spells CASSLGSGPGRNTEAFF. The CDR3, as DNA: TGTGCCAGCAGCTTAGGGTCCGGGCCGGGCAGGAACACTGAAGCTTTCTTT.

The chain couples TRBV12-3 or TRBV12-4 to TRBJ1-6; 11 bases map to TRBD1. Trimming removed 7 bases from V and 6 bases from J; junction bases left unmatched: 8. The CDR3 runs 16 residues. Written as DNA, the CDR3 is TGTGCCAGCACCCTGGGGACAGGGGGGATTAATTCACCCCTCCACTTT. The encoded protein is CASTLGTGGINSPLHF.

This clonotype was found a few times. The rearrangement links TRBV6-6 to TRBJ2-1, with 7 bases that match TRBD1. This CDR3 has 14 amino acids. Germline V CDR1 and CDR2: MNHNY, SVGAGI (reference sequence). Trimming took 6 bases from V and 1 from J; bases not matched to a gene: 3. The CDR3 here is CASRYRGSYNEQFF. The CDR3 DNA follows: TGTGCCAGCAGGTACAGGGGATCCTACAATGAGCAGTTCTTC.

The V gene is TRBV4-1, the J gene TRBJ1-2; 7 bases align to TRBD1. The J segment lost 4 bases and the V segment lost 1 base, leaving 9 bases of the junction unmatched. There are 16 residues in the CDR3. CDR1 and CDR2 from the germline V gene are MGHRA and YSYEKL. The CDR3, as DNA: TGCGCCAGCAGCCAAGGGGGGCAGGGGGTTATCTATGGCTACACCTTC. It yields the protein CASSQGGQGVIYGYTF.

The chain recombines TRBV12-3 or TRBV12-4 with TRBJ2-5, with 8 bases fitting TRBD1. Trimming removed 8 bases from V and 5 bases from J; junction bases left unmatched: 7. The CDR3 is 13 residues long. CDR3 amino acids: CASGHRDRETQYF. Here the CDR3 DNA reads TGTGCCAGCGGGCACCGGGACAGGGAGACCCAGTACTTC.

In its sample, this clonotype was seen a few times. The J gene is TRBJ2-5, the V gene TRBV28, with 7 bases matching TRBD1. Gene TRBJ2-7 matches the end of the DNA better, so the J call may be wrong. The CDR3 totals 14 residues. The germline CDR1 and CDR2 sequences are MDHEN and SYDVKM. The CDR3 sequence: CASSPPTGFDEQYF. In nucleotides, the CDR3 is TGTGCCAGCAGCCCACCGACAGGGTTTGACGAGCAGTACTTC.

V usage is TRBV7-9 and J usage is TRBJ2-4, with a tentative D call TRBD1 (6 bases). The V end was cut by 5 bases, the J end by 4 bases, with 15 bases between. The CDR3 totals 15 residues. In germline, CDR1 is SEHNR, CDR2 FQNEAQ (reference sequence). The CDR3 DNA follows: TGTGCCAGCAGCCCCAGGGGCCCCCGTAAAAACATTCAGTACTTC. Residues: CASSPRGPRKNIQYF. The full variable domain, its missing parts supplied by reference TRBV7-9 and TRBJ2-4, is DTGVSQNPRHKITKRGQNVTFRCDPISEHNRLYWYRQTLGQGPEFLTYFQNEAQLEKSRLLSDRFSAERPKGSFSTLEIQRTEQGDSAMYLCASSPRGPRKNIQYFGAGTRLSVL.

This clonotype came up a few times. The chain links TRBV20-1 to TRBJ2-3; 7 nucleotides align to TRBD2. Trimming at V came to 4 bases and at J to 2 bases, leaving 6 bases not matched to a gene. Germline CDR1 and CDR2: DFQATT and SNEGSKA (reference sequence). The CDR3 sequence is 14 residues long. The CDR3 DNA is TGCAGTGCTACTTGGCTAGCGGCCACAGATACGCAGTATTTT. Translating it yields CSATWLAATDTQYF.

There are a few counts of this clonotype. The chain links TRBV6-1 to TRBJ2-7; 9 nucleotides line up with TRBD2. Per germline, CDR1 MNHNS and CDR2 SASEGT. The CDR3 loop spans 18 amino acids. Trimming took 6 bases from V and 2 from J; bases not matched to a gene: 17. The CDR3 DNA reads as TGTGCCAGCAGCCTTCCCCGGGGGCGGGAGGGCCTCGCCTACGAGCAGTACTTC. Translating gives CASSLPRGREGLAYEQYF.

The rearrangement uses TRBV27 and TRBJ2-5; D is uncertain. This CDR3 has 13 residues. Trimming cost V 6 bases and J 11 bases, with 19 bases left between them. CDR1 and CDR2 (germline): MNHEY, SMNVEV (reference sequence). CDR3 region: CASSQTLPNEQYF. The DNA for the CDR3 is TGTGCCAGCAGCCAAACTCTTCCCAATGAGCAGTACTTC.

Regarding this clonotype: A junction end diverges from the germline sequence, so it may reflect a read error. This rearrangement joins TRBV27 to TRBJ2-1; 11 nucleotides line up with TRBD2. Germline CDR1 reads MNHEY; CDR2 reads SMNVEV (reference sequence). The CDR3 is 19 amino acids. The CDR3 DNA follows: TGTGCCAGCAGTGGAAGTAGCGGGAGGGCCTTCAGGACCTACAGTGAGCAGTTCTTC. Translating gives CASSGSSGRAFRTYSEQFF.